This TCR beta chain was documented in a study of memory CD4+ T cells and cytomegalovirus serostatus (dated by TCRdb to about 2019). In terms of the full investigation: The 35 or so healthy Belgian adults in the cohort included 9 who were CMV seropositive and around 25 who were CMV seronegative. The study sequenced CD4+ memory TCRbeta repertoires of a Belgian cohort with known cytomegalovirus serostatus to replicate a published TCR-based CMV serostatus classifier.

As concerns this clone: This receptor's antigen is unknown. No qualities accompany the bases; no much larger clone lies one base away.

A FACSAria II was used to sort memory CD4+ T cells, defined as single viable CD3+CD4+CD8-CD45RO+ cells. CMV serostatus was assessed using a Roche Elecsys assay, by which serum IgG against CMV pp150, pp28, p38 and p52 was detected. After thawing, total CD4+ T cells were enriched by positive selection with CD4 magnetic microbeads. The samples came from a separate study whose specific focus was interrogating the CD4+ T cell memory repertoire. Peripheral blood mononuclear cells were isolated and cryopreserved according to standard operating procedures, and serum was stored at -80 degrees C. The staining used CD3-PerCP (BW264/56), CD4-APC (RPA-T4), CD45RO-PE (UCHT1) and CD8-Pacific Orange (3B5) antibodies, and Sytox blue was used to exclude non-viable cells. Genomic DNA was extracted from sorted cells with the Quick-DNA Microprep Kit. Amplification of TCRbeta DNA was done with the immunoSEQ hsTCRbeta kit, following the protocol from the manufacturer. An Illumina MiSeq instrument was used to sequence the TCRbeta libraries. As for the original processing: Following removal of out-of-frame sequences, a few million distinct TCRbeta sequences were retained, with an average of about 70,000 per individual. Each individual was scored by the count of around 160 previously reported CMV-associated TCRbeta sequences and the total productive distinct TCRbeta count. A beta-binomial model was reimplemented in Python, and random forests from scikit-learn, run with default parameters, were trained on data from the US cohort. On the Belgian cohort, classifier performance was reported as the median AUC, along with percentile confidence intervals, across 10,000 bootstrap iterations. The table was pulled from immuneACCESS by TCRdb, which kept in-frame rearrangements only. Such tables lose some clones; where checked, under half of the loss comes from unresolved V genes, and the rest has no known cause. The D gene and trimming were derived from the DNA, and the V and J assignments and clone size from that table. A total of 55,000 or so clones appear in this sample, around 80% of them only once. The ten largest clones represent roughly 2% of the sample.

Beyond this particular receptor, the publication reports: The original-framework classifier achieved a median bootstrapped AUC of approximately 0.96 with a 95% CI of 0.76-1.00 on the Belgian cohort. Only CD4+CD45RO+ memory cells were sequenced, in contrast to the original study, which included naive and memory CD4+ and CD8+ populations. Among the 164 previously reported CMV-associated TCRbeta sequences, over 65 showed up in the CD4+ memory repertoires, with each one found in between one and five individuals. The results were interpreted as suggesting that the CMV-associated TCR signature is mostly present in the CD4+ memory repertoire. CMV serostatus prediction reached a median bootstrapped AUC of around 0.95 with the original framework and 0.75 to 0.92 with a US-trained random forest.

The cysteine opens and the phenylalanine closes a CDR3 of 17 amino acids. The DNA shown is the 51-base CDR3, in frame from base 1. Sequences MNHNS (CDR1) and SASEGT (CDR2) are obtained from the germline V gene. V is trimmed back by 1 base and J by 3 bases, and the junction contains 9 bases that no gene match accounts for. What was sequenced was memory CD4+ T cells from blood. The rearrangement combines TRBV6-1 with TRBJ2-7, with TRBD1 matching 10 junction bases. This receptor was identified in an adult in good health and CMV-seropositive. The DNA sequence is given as TGTGCCAGCAGTGAAGGTCGAGTCTGGGACAGGGGCTACGAGCAGTACTTC. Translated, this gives CASSEGRVWDRGYEQYF.